This T cell receptor beta chain was obtained from a study of Ad26.COV2.S vaccination and SARS-CoV-2 variants. General study findings and limits: Substantial breadth in spike-specific CD8+ and CD4+ T cell responses was reportedly seen after vaccination.

On this clone itself: The antigen remains unidentified.

Treatment described: 19 received Ad26.COV2.S at low or high dose, single or two shots; several received placebo; per-sample allocation not given. The study sampled participants on day 63 after the first vaccine or placebo injection. A Boston adult aged 18-55 years was the donor. Germline lookup yields CDR1 SGHTA and CDR2 FQGNSA. Between the trimmed V and J ends, which lost 3 bases and 2 bases, there was a span of 11 bases. The CDR3 totals 14 residues. The assay was immunoSEQ multiplex PCR, and TCRdb's table has in-frame clones only and misses some. Of 350,000 to 500,000 clones in the sample, 90% are singletons; the top ten hold less than 5.5%.

The rearrangement uses TRBV7-2 and TRBJ2-7; D gene unclear. The sequence derives from a person between 18 and 59 years old who received the Ad26.COV2.S COVID-19 vaccine or a placebo. Material: peripheral blood, obtained in a trial of Ad26.COV2.S vaccine versus placebo. CDR3 sequence (DNA): TGTGCCAGCAGCTTTGAAGGGCTTCCCTACGAGCAGTACTTC. The encoded protein is CASSFEGLPYEQYF.